One and the same sample provided the 25 T cell receptor beta chains below, sequenced in a study of shared clonotypes between healthy human individuals. Method: immunoSEQ multiplex PCR; TCRdb's copy keeps in-frame clones and lacks some. The table records around 750,000 clones, approximately 79% of them present only once. Sequencing was carried out using memory CD4+ T cells sorted from blood. Stated subset: CD45RA-negative fraction. Source of these receptors: a woman aged 25 to 39 in good health.

The rearrangement uses TRBV2 and TRBJ1-1, with D possibly being TRBD1 (6 bases). Germline V gives CDR1 SNHLY, CDR2 FYNNEI. The CDR3 covers 15 residues. V lost 6 bases and J lost 10, with 24 bases in between. CDR3 nucleotide sequence: TGTGCCAGCAGACAGATTACATCCGGGACACTGGGAGCTTTCTTT. It specifies CASRQITSGTLGAFF.

The chain combines TRBV27 with TRBJ1-2; 11 bases line up with TRBD1. After removal of 5 bases from V and 7 bases from J, the junction contained 6 bases not matched to a gene. The CDR3 runs to 14 residues. CDR1 and CDR2 from the germline V gene are MNHEY and SMNVEV (reference sequence). CDR3 nucleotide sequence: TGTGCCAGCAGTCGAGGGACAGGGGGTTTTGGCTACACCTTC. It codes for CASSRGTGGFGYTF.

This clone was detected only a few times. The rearrangement joins TRBV7-2 to TRBJ2-5; possibly TRBD2 for D (5 bases). V dropped 7 bases and J dropped 0 bases, with 12 bases sitting between them. CDR3 length: 14 amino acids. The germline V gene encodes CDR1 SGHTA and CDR2 FQGNSA. In DNA, the CDR3 is TGTGCCAGCACCTCAGCGGACTACCAAGAGACCCAGTACTTC. The encoded protein is CASTSADYQETQYF. Drawing the rest from reference TRBV7-2 and TRBJ2-5, the complete variable domain is GAGVSQSPSNKVTEKGKDVELRCDPISGHTALYWYRQSLGQGLEFLIYFQGNSAPDKSGLPSDRFSAERTGGSVSTLTIQRTQQEDSAVYLCASTSADYQETQYFGPGTRLLVL.

The chain couples TRBV11-2 to TRBJ1-3; TRBD1 agrees at 9 bases. After removal of 5 bases from V and 4 bases from J, the junction contained 6 bases not matched to a gene. Germline V gene lookup returns CDR1 SGHAT and CDR2 FQNNGV. The CDR3 is 15 residues long. The CDR3 is CASSRGQGSGNTIYF. The CDR3 bases are TGTGCCAGCAGCAGGGGACAGGGTAGCGGAAACACCATATATTTT.

The chain uses TRBV7-3 and TRBJ2-2, with 12 bases fitting TRBD2. CDR1 SGHTA and CDR2 FQGTGA come from the germline V gene. V lost 3 bases and J lost 8; bases outside the gene matches: 4. The CDR3 has 15 amino acids. The CDR3 loop is CASSLTSGSRGELFF. CDR3 DNA sequence: TGTGCCAGCAGCTTGACTAGCGGGAGTAGAGGGGAGCTGTTTTTT.

The J gene is TRBJ2-5, the V gene TRBV19, with D unclear. Between the trimmed V and J ends, which lost 7 bases and 3 bases, there was a span of 6 bases. Germline loops: CDR1 LNHDA, CDR2 SQIVND (reference sequence). CDR3 length: 11 amino acids. DNA of the CDR3: TGTGCCAGTACCGGAGAAGAGACCCAGTACTTC. Translation: CASTGEETQYF. The whole variable domain, remainder taken from reference TRBV19 and TRBJ2-5, is DGGITQSPKYLFRKEGQNVTLSCEQNLNHDAMYWYRQDPGQGLRLIYYSQIVNDFQKGDIAEGYSVSREKKESFPLTVTSAQKNPTAFYLCASTGEETQYFGPGTRLLVL.

The gene calls are TRBV7-8 and TRBJ2-5; 7 bases are a match to TRBD2. Germline CDR1 SGHVS, CDR2 FQNEAQ. This CDR3 contains 16 residues. The V gene end was trimmed by 5 bases and the J gene end by 0 bases; junction bases not matched to a gene: 9. In nucleotides, the CDR3 is TGTGCCAGCAGCCCCCGACTAGCCGGGTACCAAGAGACCCAGTACTTC. This translates into CASSPRLAGYQETQYF.

The chain uses TRBV30 and TRBJ2-1; D unclear. Trimming shortened V by 2 bases and J by 0 bases, and 11 bases separated the two germline ends. The CDR3 sequence is 15 residues long. Germline V gene lookup returns CDR1 GTSNPN and CDR2 SVGIG (reference sequence). In DNA, the CDR3 is TGTGCCTGGAGTAAAAACCCACACTCCTACAATGAGCAGTTCTTC. Translating it yields CAWSKNPHSYNEQFF.

This clone was counted between two and nine times. CDR3 in amino acids: CASSHPSWGSQETQYF. In DNA form, the CDR3 reads TGCGCCAGCAGCCACCCATCGTGGGGGAGCCAAGAGACCCAGTACTTC. V gene TRBV4-1 combines with J gene TRBJ2-5; D is perhaps TRBD1 or TRBD2 (5 bases each). There are 16 residues in the CDR3. The germline CDR1 and CDR2 sequences are MGHRA and YSYEKL. V dropped 3 bases and J dropped 1 base, with 15 bases sitting between them.

The V call is TRBV2, the J call TRBJ2-7; tentatively, D is TRBD1 or TRBD2 (5 bases each). Germline CDR1 SNHLY, CDR2 FYNNEI. CDR3 size: 12 residues. V was shortened by 9 bases and J by 2 bases, with 11 bases between the two germline ends. The CDR3 spells CASRGATYEQYF. The CDR3, as DNA: TGTGCCAGTCGGGGCGCTACCTACGAGCAGTACTTC.

This clone was counted a few times. The chain links TRBV29-1 to TRBJ1-2; D is unresolved. V gave up 7 bases and J gave up 2 bases, with 8 bases separating them. The CDR3 runs 11 residues. Germline loops: CDR1 SQVTM, CDR2 ANQGSEA. CDR3 in amino acids: CSAEENYGYTF. The DNA of the CDR3 is TGCAGCGCCGAGGAAAACTATGGCTACACCTTC.

The chain is built from TRBV11-2 and TRBJ1-2; the D is unclear. Trimming took off 3 bases at V and 3 bases at J, with 8 bases between the two ends. Germline-derived CDR1 and CDR2 are SGHAT and FQNNGV. The CDR3 covers 13 residues. CDR3 amino acids: CASSFAGDYGYTF. The CDR3 DNA is TGTGCCAGCAGCTTTGCCGGGGACTATGGCTACACCTTC.

The chain is built from TRBV30 and TRBJ2-5, with D tentatively TRBD2 (5 bases). Trimming cost V 0 bases and J 6 bases, with 14 bases left between them. The CDR3 covers 14 residues. Germline loops: CDR1 GTSNPN, CDR2 SVGIG (reference sequence). This chain's CDR3 is CAWSVQRSGKTQYF. CDR3 sequence (DNA): TGTGCCTGGAGTGTACAGCGGAGTGGCAAGACCCAGTACTTC.

This sequence joins TRBV9 and TRBJ1-3; D call uncertain. CDR1 and CDR2 (germline): SGDLS, YYNGEE. Trimming left V 1 base short and J 4 bases short, with 12 bases between. This CDR3 has 15 amino acids. CDR3 amino acids: CASSVMGISGNTIYF. CDR3 bases: TGTGCCAGCAGCGTAATGGGGATCTCAGGAAACACCATATATTTT.

The chain joins TRBV11-2 to TRBJ2-3; TRBD1 agrees at 7 bases. Germline lookup yields CDR1 SGHAT and CDR2 FQNNGV. V shed 2 bases and J 0 bases; nucleotides not matched to a gene: 11. The CDR3 sequence is 18 residues long. This chain's CDR3 is CASSLSYRGRASTDTQYF. The CDR3 nucleotides are TGTGCCAGCAGCTTAAGCTACAGGGGCAGAGCTAGCACAGATACGCAGTATTTT.

The table lists this clone with a count of one. This sequence joins TRBV5-1 and TRBJ2-3; 8 bases map to TRBD1. Trimming removed 4 bases from V and 8 bases from J; junction bases left unmatched: 12. In germline, CDR1 is SGHRS, CDR2 YFSETQ. The length of the CDR3 is 15 residues. The CDR3 is CASSESGGSETTQYF. CDR3 nucleotides: TGCGCCAGCAGCGAGTCAGGGGGCTCAGAGACTACGCAGTATTTT.

J is TRBJ2-7 and V is TRBV2; D gene ambiguous. This CDR3 is built from 14 residues. Looked up from germline, CDR1 is SNHLY and CDR2 is FYNNEI. V lost 7 bases and J 2 bases, leaving 15 bases between the germline ends. CDR3 protein: CASTLARTPYEQYF. DNA for the CDR3: TGTGCCAGCACACTTGCGCGAACACCCTACGAGCAGTACTTC. Supplemented by reference TRBV2 and TRBJ2-7, the full variable domain reads EPEVTQTPSHQVTQMGQEVILRCVPISNHLYFYWYRQILGQKVEFLVSFYNNEISEKSEIFDDQFSVERPDGSNFTLKIRSTKLEDSAMYFCASTLARTPYEQYFGPGTRLTVT.

This chain uses TRBV28 with TRBJ2-2; 7 bases line up with TRBD2. The CDR3 totals 16 residues. With V trimmed by 2 bases and J by 9 bases, 12 bases remained unmatched. Germline V gives CDR1 MDHEN, CDR2 SYDVKM. The CDR3 loop reads CASSLGSSGVKRELFF. CDR3 bases: TGTGCCAGCAGTTTAGGTTCTAGCGGAGTAAAGCGGGAGCTGTTTTTT.

The chain is built from TRBV11-3 and TRBJ1-1; D gene unclear. In germline, CDR1 is SGHNT, CDR2 YENEEA. The germline V and J ends were trimmed by 5 bases and 2 bases, with 6 bases remaining between them. The CDR3 is 12 residues long. The CDR3 here is CASSQTNTEAFF. The CDR3 DNA reads as TGTGCCAGCAGCCAAACTAACACTGAAGCTTTCTTT.

This chain links TRBV14 with TRBJ2-5; D not certain. Trimming left V 4 bases short and J 5 bases short, with 11 bases between. The germline CDR1 and CDR2 sequences are SGHDN and FVKESK. This CDR3 has 13 residues. The CDR3 DNA reads TGTGCCAGCAGCCCCCAGCTCCATGAGACCCAGTACTTC. Translating gives CASSPQLHETQYF. Full variable domain (outside the CDR3, taken from reference TRBV14 and TRBJ2-5): EAGVTQFPSHSVIEKGQTVTLRCDPISGHDNLYWYRRVMGKEIKFLLHFVKESKQDESGMPNNRFLAERTGGTYSTLKVQPAELEDSGVYFCASSPQLHETQYFGPGTRLLVL.

This sequence joins TRBV5-1 and TRBJ2-1, with 12 bases identical to TRBD2. Trimming removed 4 bases from V and 2 bases from J; junction bases left unmatched: 4. Germline V gene lookup returns CDR1 SGHRS and CDR2 YFSETQ. The CDR3 has 16 amino acids. As DNA, the CDR3 is TGCGCCAGCAGCGTGGGACTAGCGGGCGCCTACAATGAGCAGTTCTTC. Its protein is CASSVGLAGAYNEQFF.

This clone was seen more than once but under ten times. This chain connects TRBV7-9 to TRBJ1-1; tentatively, D is TRBD1 (6 bases). Germline CDR1 and CDR2: SEHNR and FQNEAQ (reference sequence). There are 14 residues in the CDR3. V lost 3 bases and J lost 1, with 9 bases in between. The CDR3 here is CASSFGQTNTEAFF. CDR3 nucleotides: TGTGCCAGCAGCTTCGGACAGACGAACACTGAAGCTTTCTTT.

This chain connects TRBV7-3 to TRBJ2-2; tentatively, D is TRBD2 (6 bases). Trimming cost V 8 bases and J 6 bases, with 13 bases left between them. Germline CDR1 reads SGHTA; CDR2 reads FQGTGA. The length of the CDR3 is 13 residues. CDR3 amino acids: CASGRRDSGELFF. The CDR3 nucleotides are TGTGCCAGCGGACGGCGGGATTCCGGGGAGCTGTTTTTT.

The CDR3 region is CASSQVGDHYGYTF. The CDR3 bases are TGTGCCAGCAGCCAAGTCGGAGACCACTATGGCTACACCTTC. The rearrangement links TRBV14 to TRBJ1-2; no clear D. The CDR3 sequence is 14 residues long. Germline V gene sequence: CDR1 SGHDN, CDR2 FVKESK. Trimming cost V 1 base and J 3 bases, with 9 bases left between them.

This rearrangement joins TRBV29-1 to TRBJ2-5; D might be TRBD2 (5 bases). The CDR3 length is 14 residues. The V and J ends lost 5 bases and 9 bases respectively, with 22 bases between them. In germline, CDR1 is SQVTM, CDR2 ANQGSEA. The CDR3 is CSVLPATGVEAQYF. As DNA, the CDR3 is TGCAGCGTTCTCCCCGCAACTGGTGTGGAGGCCCAGTACTTC.